A single T cell receptor (beta chain) is shown here with its context. The CDR3 contains 14 residues. V was clipped by 6 bases and J by 10 bases; unmatched bases: 9. Germline-derived CDR1 and CDR2 are MNHNY and SVGAGI (reference sequence). This record comes from a study of blood T cells in healthy people across ages. Primers used in a second PCR of roughly 6 to 12 cycles were a sample-barcoded 5' primer and a J-beta primer mix. Using its own MiXCR run on the 5' RACE reads, TCRdb lists one record per CDR3 protein. The data contain roughly 1.7 million distinct CDR3 sequences, 34% of them singletons. Each sample yielded at least 6 million isolated PBMCs.

The sequencing sample was made of blood. This TCR was recovered from a woman in her 30s in good health. This chain uses TRBV6-6 with TRBJ1-6, with 7 bases fitting TRBD1. CDR3 DNA sequence: TGTGCCAGCAGGGAGACAGGGACACGCTCACCCCTCCACTTT. Protein product: CASRETGTRSPLHF.